This T cell receptor beta chain was observed in a study of blood T cell repertoires in COVID-19. Background on the study: Sites across the United States, Italy and Spain contributed samples from acute and convalescent COVID-19.

The assay was immunoSEQ multiplex PCR, and TCRdb's table has in-frame clones only and misses some. The sample gives tens of thousands of clones, around 89% of which show up once; roughly an eighth is in the top ten. V shed 10 bases and J shed 8 bases, with 8 bases lying between them. Germline loops: CDR1 SEHNR, CDR2 FQNEAQ (reference sequence). There are 9 residues in the CDR3. The sequenced material came from peripheral blood. The chain combines TRBV7-9 with TRBJ1-1, with D perhaps TRBD1 (6 bases). This TCR derives from an older man with active or convalescent COVID-19. DNA for the CDR3: TGTGCCACCGGACAGGAAGCTTTCTTT. This translates into CATGQEAFF.